This T cell receptor (beta chain) was documented in a study of T cells in Graves' hyperthyroidism and ophthalmopathy. As to this clonotype: Its antigen is still unknown.

This CDR3 is built from 17 residues. V gave up 2 bases and J gave up 6 bases, with 19 bases separating them. CDR1 is KGHSH, CDR2 LQKENI, per germline. Study results and limitations: Peripheral blood also featured most of the thyroid clonotypes expanded above 0.001.

The CDR3 regions of TCR beta were amplified from RNA transcripts. Researchers ran a first-round RT-PCR on the TCR CDR3 using the HTBI primer set. Each CDR3 protein gets one entry after TCRdb re-called the multiplex PCR reads with MiXCR. The data hold 600,000 or so distinct CDR3 sequences, with roughly 15% observed a single time. Sequences were obtained from blood. The genes are TRBV18 and TRBJ2-2, with D uncertain. The sequence came from a woman aged 50 to 65 with Graves' ophthalmopathy. Written as DNA, the CDR3 is TGTGCCAGCTCACCATTGACCTTGGAGTTAAGCGCCGGGGAGCTGTTTTTT. Encoded protein: CASSPLTLELSAGELFF.